This TCR beta chain was sequenced during a study of shared clonotypes between healthy human individuals. Study outcomes and limitations: Rarefaction analysis demonstrated incomplete sorted-subset sequencing notwithstanding large depth. The expectation was that sequencing depth would affect clonotype sharing among donors.

This CDR3 comprises 13 residues. Germline lookup yields CDR1 SGHRS and CDR2 YFSETQ. The V and J ends lost 6 bases and 0 bases respectively, with 7 bases between them. As for this clone: Its target is not known.

Partitioning of CD4+ cells yielded a CD45RA+ naive subset and a CD45RA-negative memory subset. Produced via immunoSEQ multiplex PCR; TCRdb's table is partial and in-frame only. The table lists about 1 million clones, about 75% of them singletons. This TCR came from a young man in good health. The sample consisted of memory CD4+ T cells sorted from blood. Specified subset: CD45RA-negative fraction. J is TRBJ1-5 and V is TRBV5-1, with no clear D. The chain's CDR3 is CASKADSNQPQHF. The CDR3 DNA sequence: TGCGCCAGCAAGGCAGATAGCAATCAGCCCCAGCATTTT.